One T cell receptor beta chain is described in this entry. The target antigen is unknown. The sample belongs to a study of CXCR3-negative and CXCR3-positive naive CD8 T cells. Overall study findings and caveats: Researchers report that CXCR3-positive naive cells carry more hydrophobic TRB CDR3s than CXCR3-negative naive cells.

CDR3 size: 15 residues. Per the germline V gene, CDR1 is MNHEY and CDR2 is SVGEGT. Libraries were UMI-labeled 5' RACE TRB cDNA. TCRdb re-called the 5' RACE reads, yielding one record per CDR3 amino acid sequence without DNA. This table holds 60,000 to 65,000 distinct CDR3 sequences. The receptor comes from a human donor in good health. Some clones in this sample may be carry-over from other donors' samples. The V call is TRBV6-2 or TRBV6-3, the J call TRBJ2-7. The sample was naive CXCR3+ CD8+ T cells from blood. This sample's subset: CD45RO-CCR7+CD27+CD95- naive CD8+ T cells expressing CXCR3 (TNR3+). This CDR3 is CASSYLEVSLGEQYF.